The sequence of this T cell receptor (beta chain) was determined in a study of shared clonotypes between healthy human individuals. Study-level information: The plates for each donor numbered three CD4 naive, three CD4 memory, two CD8 naive and one CD8 memory. Study-level points and caveats: Non-shared clonotypes had lower generation probabilities than those shared by all four donors.

Every immunoSEQ plate was one replicate of a subset's evenly spread DNA. Here immunoSEQ multiplex PCR was the method, and the copy in TCRdb shows in-frame clones only, minus some. The top ten clones hold about 0.34% of a sample with under 1,900,000 clones, about 98.5% of them seen once. With respect to this clone: Its antigen is not known. Distinct nucleotide sequences in the sample also encode this CDR3.

Deletions cut 1 base from V and 2 bases from J, with 6 bases between. The CDR3 length is 13 residues. Germline V gene data show CDR1 as SGHNT and CDR2 as YYREEE (reference sequence). The chain combines TRBV5-4 with TRBJ1-1; the D is unclear. The TCR originated in a man aged 25 to 45 in good health. The sample taken for sequencing was naive CD4+ T cells sorted from blood. Subset noted: CD45RA+ positively selected. CDR3 bases: TGTGCCAGCAGCTTGCGGAGTAACACTGAAGCTTTCTTT. Its protein is CASSLRSNTEAFF.